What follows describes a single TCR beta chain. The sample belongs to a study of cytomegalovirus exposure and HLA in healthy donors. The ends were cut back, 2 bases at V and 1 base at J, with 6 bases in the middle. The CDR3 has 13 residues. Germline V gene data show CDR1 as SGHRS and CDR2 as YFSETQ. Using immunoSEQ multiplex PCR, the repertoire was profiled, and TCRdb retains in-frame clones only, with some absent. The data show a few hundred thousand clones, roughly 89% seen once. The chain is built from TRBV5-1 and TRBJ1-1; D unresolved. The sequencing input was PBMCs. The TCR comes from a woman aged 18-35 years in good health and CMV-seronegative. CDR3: CASSFYWNTEAFF. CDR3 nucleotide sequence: TGCGCCAGCAGCTTTTACTGGAACACTGAAGCTTTCTTT. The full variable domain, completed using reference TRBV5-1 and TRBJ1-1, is KAGVTQTPRYLIKTRGQQVTLSCSPISGHRSVSWYQQTPGQGLQFLFEYFSETQRNKGNFPGRFSGRQFSNSRSEMNVSTLELGDSALYLCASSFYWNTEAFFGQGTRLTVV.